This TCR beta chain was sequenced for a study of cytomegalovirus exposure and HLA in healthy donors. Study conclusions and caveats: Fewer N-insertions than the roughly 670-donor mean were reportedly shown by an Asian-associated ancestry cluster in a later analysis. Prior analysis indicated that the majority of TCR beta V segments exhibited productivity approximately 87% or approximately 30% of the time.

For this clone: Its target is not known.

Germline V gene lookup returns CDR1 MDHEN and CDR2 SYDVKM. Trimming stripped 6 bases from V and 0 bases from J, with 9 bases between. This CDR3 comprises 14 residues. The primer mix had 60 Vbeta and 13 Jbeta primers. The method was immunoSEQ multiplex PCR; TCRdb's version includes in-frame clones alone and lacks a portion of them. The sample yields about 120,000 clones, 9% to 10% seen once. The sequencing input was PBMCs. This TCR derives from a man in his thirties or forties in good health and CMV-seronegative. The chain employs TRBV28 and TRBJ2-1; D gene uncertain. The CDR3 sequence: CASRPLSSYNEQFF. The CDR3 coding sequence is TGTGCCAGCAGGCCCCTGAGCTCCTACAATGAGCAGTTCTTC.